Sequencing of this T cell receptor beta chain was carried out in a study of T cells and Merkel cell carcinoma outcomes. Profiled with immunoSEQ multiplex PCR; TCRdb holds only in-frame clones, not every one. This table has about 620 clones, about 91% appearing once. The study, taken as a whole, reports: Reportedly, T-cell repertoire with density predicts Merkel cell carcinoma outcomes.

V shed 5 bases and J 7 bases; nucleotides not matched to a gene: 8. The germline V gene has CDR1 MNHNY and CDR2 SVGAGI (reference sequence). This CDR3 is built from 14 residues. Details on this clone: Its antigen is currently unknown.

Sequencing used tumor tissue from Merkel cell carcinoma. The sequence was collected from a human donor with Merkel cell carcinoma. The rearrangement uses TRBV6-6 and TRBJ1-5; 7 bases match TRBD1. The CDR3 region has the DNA TGTGCCAGCAGTCCACAGGGGTGGGGACAGCCCCAGCATTTT. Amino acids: CASSPQGWGQPQHF.